One sample yielded the 13 T cell receptor beta chains listed below, sequenced in a study of T cells in Graves' hyperthyroidism and ophthalmopathy. What was amplified from RNA transcripts were TCR beta CDR3 regions. The study used the HTBI primer set for a first-round RT-PCR of the TCR CDR3. One entry per CDR3 protein results from TCRdb running MiXCR on the multiplex PCR reads. The sample records approximately 370,000 distinct CDR3 sequences, roughly 15% being singletons. The specimen was blood. Receptors were obtained from a woman aged 25 to 39 with Graves' hyperthyroidism that later progressed to Graves' ophthalmopathy.

This sequence joins TRBV7-9 and TRBJ2-1; maybe TRBD2 (6 bases). The germline V gene has CDR1 SEHNR and CDR2 FQNEAQ (reference sequence). V was pared by 4 bases and J by 2 bases, with 9 bases between. The CDR3 spans 14 residues. CDR3 sequence reads: CASSSGAAYNEQFF. CDR3 sequence (DNA): TGTGCCAGCAGCTCGGGAGCCGCCTACAATGAGCAGTTCTTC.

This clonotype was seen repeatedly, ten times or more. The chain has TRBV10-3 and TRBJ2-3; TRBD2 might be the D (5 bases). The CDR3 has 14 amino acids. With 0 bases removed from V and 9 bases from J, the gap between germline ends came to 13 bases. Germline V gene lookup returns CDR1 ENHRY and CDR2 SYGVKD. The DNA for the CDR3 is TGTGCCATCAGTGAGTCGAGGGTCAAGGCGACGCAGTATTTT. It codes for CAISESRVKATQYF.

This clonotype has a count of ten or more. V gene TRBV28 combines with J gene TRBJ1-1, with D tentatively TRBD1 (6 bases). The V and J ends lost 7 bases and 3 bases respectively, with 18 bases between them. CDR1 MDHEN and CDR2 SYDVKM come from the germline V gene. The CDR3 runs 15 residues. The CDR3 region has the DNA TGTGCCAGCATAGACAGGTCTCTAGCGGACACTGAAGCTTTCTTT. It specifies CASIDRSLADTEAFF.

For this clonotype: A much larger clone sits a single nucleotide away, making a read error possible. The DNA for the CDR3 is TGTGCCAGTGGATCAACCCGCTACTCGAACACTAAAGCTTTCTTT. Its translation: CASGSTRYSNTKAFF. V and J are TRBV19 and TRBJ1-1, with D uncertain. The germline V gene has CDR1 LNHDA and CDR2 SQIVND (reference sequence). CDR3 length: 15 residues.

The chain links TRBV12-3 or TRBV12-4 to TRBJ2-1, with TRBD1 matching 8 bases. The V and J ends lost 8 bases and 10 bases, in that order; junction bases with no gene match: 16. The CDR3 spans 15 residues. CDR3 nucleotide sequence: TGTGCCAGCCCCTTTGACAGGGGCGGGCTCCCGGAGCAGTTCTTC. Protein: CASPFDRGGLPEQFF.

This clonotype has at least ten counts. The CDR3 region has the DNA TGCGCCAGCAGCCCCGGGACAGGTCCCTACGAGCAGTACTTC. Translating it yields CASSPGTGPYEQYF. V gene TRBV5-1 combines with J gene TRBJ2-7; 8 positions agree with TRBD1. The CDR3 loop spans 14 amino acids. J gave up 2 bases and V 4 bases, and 5 bases lay outside the gene matches. Germline lookup yields CDR1 SGHRS and CDR2 YFSETQ.

This clonotype occurred a few times. CDR3 bases: TGCGCCAGCAGCCAAGATCCGGGGATGGAGGAGACCCAGTACTTC. It specifies CASSQDPGMEETQYF. The chain employs TRBV4-1 and TRBJ2-5; TRBD2 is a possible D gene (5 bases). The CDR3 has 15 amino acids. Germline lookup yields CDR1 MGHRA and CDR2 YSYEKL. V was shortened by 0 bases and J by 5 bases, with 13 bases between the two germline ends.

This clonotype occurred many times. V gene TRBV20-1 combines with J gene TRBJ2-7; D is perhaps TRBD1 (5 bases). Trimming took 1 base from V and 2 from J, leaving 15 bases between them. Germline values: CDR1 DFQATT, CDR2 SNEGSKA (reference sequence). CDR3 length equals 15 residues. CDR3 sequence: CSARVTGRVTYEQYF. Written as DNA, the CDR3 is TGCAGTGCTAGAGTTACAGGAAGAGTAACCTACGAGCAGTACTTC.

This clonotype was recorded at least ten times. The chain links TRBV29-1 to TRBJ1-2; possible D gene TRBD1, 6 bases. Trimming pared 6 bases from V and 8 bases from J, leaving 25 bases between. This CDR3 comprises 15 residues. Germline V gives CDR1 SQVTM, CDR2 ANQGSEA. The DNA of the CDR3 is TGCAGCGTCTACCTCACCGGGACACCTGGAGGAGGCTACACCTTC. Encoded protein: CSVYLTGTPGGGYTF. The full variable domain, rest sourced from reference TRBV29-1 and TRBJ1-2, is SAVISQKPSRDICQRGTSLTIQCQVDSQVTMMFWYRQQPGQSLTLIATANQGSEATYESGFVIDKFPISRPNLTFSTLTVSNMSPEDSSIYLCSVYLTGTPGGGYTFGSGTRLTVV.

This clonotype was seen a few times. The chain recombines TRBV14 with TRBJ1-1; perhaps TRBD1 as D (5 bases). The germline CDR1 and CDR2 sequences are SGHDN and FVKESK. This CDR3 is built from 15 residues. V shed 0 bases and J shed 7 bases, with 15 bases lying between them. The CDR3 DNA reads as TGTGCCAGCAGCCAAGAAAGGTGGGGGGAGGATGAAGCTTTCTTT. This encodes CASSQERWGEDEAFF.

This clonotype has a count of ten or more. The V gene is TRBV29-1, the J gene TRBJ1-2; TRBD1 might be the D (5 bases). Germline lookup yields CDR1 SQVTM and CDR2 ANQGSEA. The CDR3 is 13 amino acids. V was trimmed by 2 bases and J by 4 bases, leaving 11 bases between them. The CDR3 sequence is CSVERQGTYGYTF. The CDR3 DNA follows: TGCAGCGTTGAAAGGCAGGGAACCTATGGCTACACCTTC.

The genes are TRBV28 and TRBJ1-5, with 8 bases fitting TRBD1. The trim removed 6 bases at V and 8 bases at J, leaving 6 bases unmatched. The CDR3 length is 13 residues. Germline CDR1 reads MDHEN; CDR2 reads SYDVKM. The CDR3 DNA reads as TGTGCCAGCAGGCAACAGGGGGGGAAGCCCCAGCATTTT. Its translation is CASRQQGGKPQHF.

Ten or more counts support this clonotype. The CDR3 DNA is TGTGCCAGCAGTTTGGCCCAATACGACAATGAGCAGTTCTTC. It is translated as CASSLAQYDNEQFF. The chain couples TRBV28 to TRBJ2-1; no clear D. The germline V gene has CDR1 MDHEN and CDR2 SYDVKM. The V end lost 3 bases, the J end lost 5 bases, and 11 bases lay between the germline ends. The CDR3 spans 14 residues.